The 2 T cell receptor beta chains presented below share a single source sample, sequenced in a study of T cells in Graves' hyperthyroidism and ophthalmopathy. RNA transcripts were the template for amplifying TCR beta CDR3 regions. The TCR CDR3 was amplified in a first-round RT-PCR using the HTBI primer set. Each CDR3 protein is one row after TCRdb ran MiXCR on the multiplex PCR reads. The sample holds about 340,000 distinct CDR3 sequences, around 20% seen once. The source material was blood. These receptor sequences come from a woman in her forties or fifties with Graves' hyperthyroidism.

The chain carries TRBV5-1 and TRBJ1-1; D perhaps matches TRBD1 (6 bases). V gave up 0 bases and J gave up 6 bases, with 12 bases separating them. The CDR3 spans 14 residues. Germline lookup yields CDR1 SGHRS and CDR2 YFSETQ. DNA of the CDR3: TGCGCCAGCAGCTTGGGCGGGGGCACGGCTGAAGCTTTCTTT. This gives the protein CASSLGGGTAEAFF.

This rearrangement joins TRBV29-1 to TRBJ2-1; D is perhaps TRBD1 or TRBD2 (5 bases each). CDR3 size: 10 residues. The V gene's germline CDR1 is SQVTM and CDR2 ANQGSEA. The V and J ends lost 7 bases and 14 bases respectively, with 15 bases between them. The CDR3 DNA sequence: TGCAGCGCCCTACCGGGACCTAAGTTCTTC. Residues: CSALPGPKFF.